This T cell receptor (beta chain) was observed in a study of OX40 agonist ivuxolimab in advanced cancers. Profiling relied on immunoSEQ multiplex PCR, and the TCRdb table lists in-frame clones only, not all of them. The sample holds 55,000 to 90,000 clones, roughly 80% seen once. Details on this clone: Its cognate antigen is unknown.

General study points: The work left the antigen specificity of expanded peripheral T cells undetermined.

The sequencing here drew on CD4+ or CD8+ T cells sorted from blood, taken in a trial of the OX40 agonist ivuxolimab. The TCR comes from an adult with an advanced solid tumor such as melanoma, head and neck, liver or kidney cancer.

In DNA form, the CDR3 reads TGTGCCAGCAGTTACAGTAAGGGGACAGGGCCCAACGAGCAGTACTTC. Its protein is CASSYSKGTGPNEQYF. The chain combines TRBV6-5 with TRBJ2-7; 9 positions agree with TRBD1. Germline CDR1 and CDR2: MNHEY and SVGAGI. Trimming removed 2 bases from V and 5 bases from J; junction bases left unmatched: 10. The CDR3 has 16 residues.